One and the same sample provided the 3 T cell receptor beta chains below, sequenced in a study of cytomegalovirus exposure and HLA in healthy donors (dated by TCRdb to 2016 to 2017). To prepare the library, the immunoSEQ multiplex PCR assay was applied. The multiplex PCR relied on a mix of 60 forward primers for TCR Vbeta segments and 13 reverse primers for TCR Jbeta segments. What TCRdb holds here is the immuneACCESS table cut down to in-frame rearrangements. Part of the clones is not present; checked against another copy, under half of the missing clones reflect an unresolved V gene, and the others are unexplained. The sample table shows about 140,000 clones, and roughly four fifths are seen once. Jointly, the top ten make up about 6.5% of the sample. Sequenced sample: PBMCs. These receptors originate from a man in his thirties or forties in good health and CMV-seronegative.

The gene calls are TRBV7-9 and TRBJ2-1, with D perhaps TRBD2 (5 bases). V was trimmed by 2 bases and J by 6 bases, leaving 17 bases between them. The CDR3 loop spans 16 amino acids. Germline V CDR1 and CDR2: SEHNR, FQNEAQ (reference sequence). The CDR3 DNA reads as TGTGCCAGCAGCTTAATCGAGGACTCCCTTTTCAATGAGCAGTTCTTC. Protein sequence: CASSLIEDSLFNEQFF.

This chain connects TRBV20-1 to TRBJ2-7, with D possibly being TRBD1 (5 bases). V dropped 6 bases and J dropped 7 bases, with 13 bases sitting between them. The CDR3 contains 11 residues. Germline V lookup: CDR1 DFQATT, CDR2 SNEGSKA (reference sequence). For the CDR3, the DNA is TGCAGTGCGGACAATGCGTGGGAGCAGTACTTC. It specifies CSADNAWEQYF.

There are a few counts of this clone. This chain uses TRBV28 with TRBJ2-7, with D possibly TRBD1 on 5 matching bases. The CDR3 is 18 amino acids. The V gene lost 3 bases and the J gene lost 0 bases, with 21 bases spanning the gap. Germline V gives CDR1 MDHEN, CDR2 SYDVKM. The CDR3 DNA reads TGTGCCAGCAGTTTTCATCTTGGGGCGTATGTAAGCTCCTACGAGCAGTACTTC. Translation: CASSFHLGAYVSSYEQYF.